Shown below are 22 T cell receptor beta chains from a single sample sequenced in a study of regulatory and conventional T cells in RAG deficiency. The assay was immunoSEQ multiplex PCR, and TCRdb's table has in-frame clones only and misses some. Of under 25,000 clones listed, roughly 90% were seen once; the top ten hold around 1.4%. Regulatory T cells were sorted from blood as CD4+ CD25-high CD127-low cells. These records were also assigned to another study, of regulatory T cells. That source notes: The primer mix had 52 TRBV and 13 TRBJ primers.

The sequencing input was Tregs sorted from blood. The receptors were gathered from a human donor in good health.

Here the CDR3 DNA reads TGTGCCAGCTCCTTGTACGGTCTCTCCACAATCTATAGCAATCAGCCCCAGCATTTT. Translating gives CASSLYGLSTIYSNQPQHF. This chain links TRBV18 with TRBJ1-5; D unresolved. The CDR3 sequence is 19 residues long. Germline V gene lookup returns CDR1 KGHSH and CDR2 LQKENI. V was cut by 6 bases and J by 0 bases, with 24 bases left in between.

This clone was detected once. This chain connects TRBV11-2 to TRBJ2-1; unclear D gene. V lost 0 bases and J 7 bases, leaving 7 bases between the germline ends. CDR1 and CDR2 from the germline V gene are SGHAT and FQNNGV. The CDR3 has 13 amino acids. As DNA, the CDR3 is TGTGCCAGCAGCTTAGATCGCCAGAATGAGCAGTTCTTC. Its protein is CASSLDRQNEQFF. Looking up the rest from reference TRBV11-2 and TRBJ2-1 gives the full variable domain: EAGVAQSPRYKIIEKRQSVAFWCNPISGHATLYWYQQILGQGPKLLIQFQNNGVVDDSQLPKDRFSAERLKGVDSTLKIQPAKLEDSAVYLCASSLDRQNEQFFGPGTRLTVL.

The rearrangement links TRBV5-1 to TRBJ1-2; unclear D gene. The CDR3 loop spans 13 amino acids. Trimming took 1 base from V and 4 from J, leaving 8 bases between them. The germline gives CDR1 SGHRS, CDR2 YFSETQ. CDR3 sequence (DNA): TGCGCCAGCAGCTTGAGAGGGTCCTATGGCTACACCTTC. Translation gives CASSLRGSYGYTF.

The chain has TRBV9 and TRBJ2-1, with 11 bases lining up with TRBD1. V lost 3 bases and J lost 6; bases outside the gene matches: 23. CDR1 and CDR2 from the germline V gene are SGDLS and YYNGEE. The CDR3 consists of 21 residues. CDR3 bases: TGTGCCAGCAGCGACCGAACCCCGGGACAGGGGGACTTTTCCTCTGGCAATGAGCAGTTCTTC. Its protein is CASSDRTPGQGDFSSGNEQFF.

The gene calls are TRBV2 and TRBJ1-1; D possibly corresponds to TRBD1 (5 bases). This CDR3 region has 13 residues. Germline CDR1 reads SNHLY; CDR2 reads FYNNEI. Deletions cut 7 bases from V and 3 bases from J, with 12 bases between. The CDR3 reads CASTRQSYTEAFF. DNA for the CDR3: TGTGCCAGCACAAGACAGAGCTACACTGAAGCTTTCTTT.

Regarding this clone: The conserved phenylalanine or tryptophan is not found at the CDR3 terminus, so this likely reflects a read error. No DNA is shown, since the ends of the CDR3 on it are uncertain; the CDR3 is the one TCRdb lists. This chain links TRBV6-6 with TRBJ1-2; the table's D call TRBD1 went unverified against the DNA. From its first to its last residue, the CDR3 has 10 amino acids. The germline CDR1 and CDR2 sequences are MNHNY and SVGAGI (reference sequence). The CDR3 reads CAIVRTSFPS.

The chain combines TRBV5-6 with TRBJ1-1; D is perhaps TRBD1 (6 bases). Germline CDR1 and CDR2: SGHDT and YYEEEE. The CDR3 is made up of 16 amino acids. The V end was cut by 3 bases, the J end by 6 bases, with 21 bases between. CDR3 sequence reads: CASSSTKRGLSAEAFF. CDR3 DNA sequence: TGTGCCAGCAGCTCCACGAAAAGGGGGTTGAGCGCTGAAGCTTTCTTT.

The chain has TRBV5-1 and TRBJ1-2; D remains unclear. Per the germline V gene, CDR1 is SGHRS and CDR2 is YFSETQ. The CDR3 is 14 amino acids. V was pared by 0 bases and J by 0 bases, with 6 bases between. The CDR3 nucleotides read TGCGCCAGCAGCTTGGACAGCGCTAACTATGGCTACACCTTC. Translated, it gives CASSLDSANYGYTF.

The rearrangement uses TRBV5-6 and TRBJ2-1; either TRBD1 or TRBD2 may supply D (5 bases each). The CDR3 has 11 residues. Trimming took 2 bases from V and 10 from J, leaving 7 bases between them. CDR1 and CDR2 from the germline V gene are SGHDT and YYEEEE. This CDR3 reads CASSFGAEQFF. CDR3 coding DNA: TGTGCCAGCAGCTTCGGGGCAGAGCAGTTCTTC.

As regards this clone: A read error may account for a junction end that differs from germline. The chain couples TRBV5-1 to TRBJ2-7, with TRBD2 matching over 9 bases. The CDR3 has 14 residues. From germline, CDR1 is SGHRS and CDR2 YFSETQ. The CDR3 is CASSLGLAAYGQYF. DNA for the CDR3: TGCGCCAGCAGCTTGGGACTAGCGGCCTACGGGCAGTACTTC.

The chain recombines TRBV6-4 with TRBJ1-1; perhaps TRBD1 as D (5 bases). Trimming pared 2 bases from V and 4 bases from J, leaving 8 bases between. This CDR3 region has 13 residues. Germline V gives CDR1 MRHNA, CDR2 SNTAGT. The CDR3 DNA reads TGTGCCAGCAGTGACGGGCAGGGCACTGAAGCTTTCTTT. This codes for CASSDGQGTEAFF.

Written as DNA, the CDR3 is TGTGCCAGCAGCTTCCGGGACAGTAATTCACCCCTCCACTTT. This codes for CASSFRDSNSPLHF. This chain uses TRBV5-4 with TRBJ1-6; 7 bases map to TRBD1. With V trimmed by 2 bases and J by 6 bases, 2 bases remained unmatched. Germline values: CDR1 SGHNT, CDR2 YYREEE (reference sequence). The CDR3 extends over 14 amino acids.

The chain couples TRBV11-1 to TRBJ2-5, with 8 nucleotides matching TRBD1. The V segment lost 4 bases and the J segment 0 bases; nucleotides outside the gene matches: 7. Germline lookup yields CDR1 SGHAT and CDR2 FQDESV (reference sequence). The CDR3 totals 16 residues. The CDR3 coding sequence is TGTGCCAGCAGCTCTCGGACAGGGTTGTACCAAGAGACCCAGTACTTC. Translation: CASSSRTGLYQETQYF.

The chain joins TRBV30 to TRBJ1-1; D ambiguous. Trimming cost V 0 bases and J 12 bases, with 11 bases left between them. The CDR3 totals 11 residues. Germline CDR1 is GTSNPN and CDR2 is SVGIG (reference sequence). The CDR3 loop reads CAWSVSEITFF. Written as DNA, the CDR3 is TGTGCCTGGAGTGTCTCAGAGATAACTTTCTTT.

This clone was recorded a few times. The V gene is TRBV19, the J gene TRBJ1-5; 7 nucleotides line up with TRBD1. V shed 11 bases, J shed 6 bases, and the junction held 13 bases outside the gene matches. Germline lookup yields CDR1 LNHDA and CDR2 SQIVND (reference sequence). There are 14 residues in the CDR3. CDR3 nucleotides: TGTGCCGCTGAAAGGTCAGGGGGTGGTCAGCCCCAGCATTTT. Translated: CAAERSGGGQPQHF.

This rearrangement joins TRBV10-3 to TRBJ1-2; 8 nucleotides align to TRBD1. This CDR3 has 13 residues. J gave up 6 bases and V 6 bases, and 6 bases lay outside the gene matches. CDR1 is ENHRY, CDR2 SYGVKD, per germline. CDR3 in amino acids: CAIRMTGEDGYTF. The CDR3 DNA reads TGTGCCATCAGGATGACAGGGGAGGATGGCTACACCTTC.

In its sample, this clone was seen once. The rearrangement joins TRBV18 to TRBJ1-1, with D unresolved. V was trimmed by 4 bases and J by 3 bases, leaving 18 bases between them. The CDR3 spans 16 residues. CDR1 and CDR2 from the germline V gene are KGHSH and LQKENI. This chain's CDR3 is CASSLQSLREYTEAFF. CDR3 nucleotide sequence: TGTGCCAGCTCACTTCAGTCCCTCCGGGAGTACACTGAAGCTTTCTTT.

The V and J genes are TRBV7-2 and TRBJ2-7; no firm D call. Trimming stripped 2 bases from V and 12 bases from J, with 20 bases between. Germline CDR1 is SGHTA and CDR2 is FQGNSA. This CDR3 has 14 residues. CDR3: CASSLIGSYSKTYF. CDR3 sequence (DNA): TGTGCCAGCAGCTTAATTGGTTCCTACTCCAAGACGTACTTC.

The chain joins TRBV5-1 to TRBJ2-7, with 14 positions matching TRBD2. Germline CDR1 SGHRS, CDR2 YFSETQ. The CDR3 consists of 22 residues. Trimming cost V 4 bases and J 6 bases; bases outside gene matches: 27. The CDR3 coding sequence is TGCGCCAGCAGCCTAGGAAAACCTTTTTCACCGGGACTAGCGGGAGCCCCCTCCGAGCAGTACTTC. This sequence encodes CASSLGKPFSPGLAGAPSEQYF.

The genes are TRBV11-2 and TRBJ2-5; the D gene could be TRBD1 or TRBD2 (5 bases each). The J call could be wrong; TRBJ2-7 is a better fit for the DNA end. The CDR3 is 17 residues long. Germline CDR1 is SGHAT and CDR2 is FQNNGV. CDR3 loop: CASSRGGGQTQGHEQYF. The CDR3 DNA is TGTGCCAGCAGCCGAGGAGGCGGACAAACCCAGGGCCACGAGCAGTACTTC.

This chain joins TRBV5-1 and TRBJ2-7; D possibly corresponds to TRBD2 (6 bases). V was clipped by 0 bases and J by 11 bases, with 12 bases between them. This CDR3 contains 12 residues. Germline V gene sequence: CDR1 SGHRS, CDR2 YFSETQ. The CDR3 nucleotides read TGCGCCAGCAGCTTGGAGACCGGGGGAAAGTACTTC. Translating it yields CASSLETGGKYF. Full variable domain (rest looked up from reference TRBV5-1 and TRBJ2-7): KAGVTQTPRYLIKTRGQQVTLSCSPISGHRSVSWYQQTPGQGLQFLFEYFSETQRNKGNFPGRFSGRQFSNSRSEMNVSTLELGDSALYLCASSLETGGKYFGPGTRLTVT.

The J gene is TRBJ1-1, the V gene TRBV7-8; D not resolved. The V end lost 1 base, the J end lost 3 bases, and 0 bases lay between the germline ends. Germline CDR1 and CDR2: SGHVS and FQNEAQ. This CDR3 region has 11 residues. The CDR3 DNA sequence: TGTGCCAGCAGCTTAGACACTGAAGCTTTCTTT. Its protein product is CASSLDTEAFF.